These 4 T cell receptor beta chains share one sample of origin, sequenced in a study of cytomegalovirus exposure and HLA in healthy donors (dated by TCRdb to 2016 to 2017). Receptor amplification or capture employed the immunoSEQ multiplex PCR assay. TCRdb re-hosts the immuneACCESS table, in-frame sequences only. Its copies lack some clones; in the studies checked, an unresolved V gene accounts for under half of them, and the cause for the rest is not known. A total of 150,000 to 160,000 clones appear in this sample, about 86% of them only once. Of the sample, approximately 2.2% falls within the top ten clones. Sequenced input: PBMCs. These TCRs come from a human donor in good health.

This clone was recorded a few times. The CDR3 coding sequence is TGTGCAAGTCGCTCCCCCCAGGGTCACAATCAGCCCCAGCATTTT. Its translation: CASRSPQGHNQPQHF. The genes are TRBV12-2 and TRBJ1-5; the table names TRBD1, a call not compared with the DNA. TRBV12-2 is a pseudogene. This CDR3 region has 15 residues.

This rearrangement joins TRBV7-2 to TRBJ2-1, with D maybe TRBD1 (5 bases). The CDR3 contains 16 residues. Germline V gives CDR1 SGHTA, CDR2 FQGNSA. V lost 11 bases to trimming and J lost 0 bases, with 20 bases between them. The CDR3 nucleotides are TGTGCCCAACTTTCCTTCAGGGCGAGCTCCTACAATGAGCAGTTCTTC. Translating gives CAQLSFRASSYNEQFF. Filled out from reference TRBV7-2 and TRBJ2-1, the complete variable domain reads GAGVSQSPSNKVTEKGKDVELRCDPISGHTALYWYRQSLGQGLEFLIYFQGNSAPDKSGLPSDRFSAERTGGSVSTLTIQRTQQEDSAVYLCAQLSFRASSYNEQFFGPGTRLTVL.

V usage is TRBV9 and J usage is TRBJ1-1, with 7 bases identical to TRBD1. Trimming removed 3 bases from V and 5 bases from J; junction bases left unmatched: 10. This CDR3 has 15 amino acids. Germline V CDR1 and CDR2: SGDLS, YYNGEE. CDR3 DNA sequence: TGTGCCAGCAGCGCGGGACAGAGCCTTAGGACTGAAGCTTTCTTT. Translated, it gives CASSAGQSLRTEAFF.

Of note for this clone: An end of the junction differs from the germline gene, which may be a read error. The chain uses TRBV7-9 and TRBJ1-3; TRBD1 matches at 7 bases. CDR3 length equals 9 residues. CDR1 and CDR2 from the germline V gene are SEHNR and FQNEAQ (reference sequence). CDR3 DNA: TGTGCCAGCAGGTGGACAGGCCCCTTT. It translates to CASRWTGPF.